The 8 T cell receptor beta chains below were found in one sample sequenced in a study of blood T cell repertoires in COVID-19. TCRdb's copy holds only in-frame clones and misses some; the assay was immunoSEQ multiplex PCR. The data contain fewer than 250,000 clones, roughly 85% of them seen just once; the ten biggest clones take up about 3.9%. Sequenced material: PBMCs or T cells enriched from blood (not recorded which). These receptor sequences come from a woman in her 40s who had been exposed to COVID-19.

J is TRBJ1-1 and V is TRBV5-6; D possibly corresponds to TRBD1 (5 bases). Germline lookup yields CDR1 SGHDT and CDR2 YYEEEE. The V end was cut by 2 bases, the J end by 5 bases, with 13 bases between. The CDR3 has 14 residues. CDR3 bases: TGTGCCAGCAGCTTAGAAGGACGGGGGACTGAAGCTTTCTTT. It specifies CASSLEGRGTEAFF.

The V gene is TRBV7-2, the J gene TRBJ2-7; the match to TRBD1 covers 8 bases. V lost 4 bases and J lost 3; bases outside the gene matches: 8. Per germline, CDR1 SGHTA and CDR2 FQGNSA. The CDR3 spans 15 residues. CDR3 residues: CASSSTDRAGYEQYF. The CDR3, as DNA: TGTGCCAGCAGCTCCACGGACAGGGCCGGCTACGAGCAGTACTTC.

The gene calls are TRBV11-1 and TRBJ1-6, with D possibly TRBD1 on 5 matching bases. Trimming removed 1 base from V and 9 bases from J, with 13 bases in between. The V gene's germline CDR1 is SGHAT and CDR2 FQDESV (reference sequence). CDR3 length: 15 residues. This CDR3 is CASSLETDNTSPLHF. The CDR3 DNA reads TGTGCCAGCAGCTTAGAAACGGACAATACTTCACCCCTCCACTTT.

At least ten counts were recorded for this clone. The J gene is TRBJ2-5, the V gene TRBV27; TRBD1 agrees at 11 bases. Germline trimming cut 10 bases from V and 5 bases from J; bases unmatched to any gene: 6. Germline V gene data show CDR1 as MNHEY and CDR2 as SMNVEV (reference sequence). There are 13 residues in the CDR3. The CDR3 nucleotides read TGTGCCACCGGGACAGGGGGAGGGGAGACCCAGTACTTC. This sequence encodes CATGTGGGETQYF.

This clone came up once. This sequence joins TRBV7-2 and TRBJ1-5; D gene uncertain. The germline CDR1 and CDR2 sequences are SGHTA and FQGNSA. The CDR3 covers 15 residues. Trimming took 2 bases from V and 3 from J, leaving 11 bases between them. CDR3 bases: TGTGCCAGCAGCTTATGGCCCACCAACAATCAGCCCCAGCATTTT. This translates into CASSLWPTNNQPQHF.

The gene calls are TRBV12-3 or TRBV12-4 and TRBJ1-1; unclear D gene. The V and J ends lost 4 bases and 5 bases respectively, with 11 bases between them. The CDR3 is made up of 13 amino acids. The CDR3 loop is CASSSGPSTEAFF. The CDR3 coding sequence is TGTGCCAGCAGTTCCGGTCCTTCGACTGAAGCTTTCTTT.

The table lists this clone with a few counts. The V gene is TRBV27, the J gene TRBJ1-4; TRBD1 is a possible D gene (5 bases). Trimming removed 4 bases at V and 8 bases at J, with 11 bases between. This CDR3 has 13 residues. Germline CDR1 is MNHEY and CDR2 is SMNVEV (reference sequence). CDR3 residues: CASSYRGGEKLFF. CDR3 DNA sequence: TGTGCCAGCAGTTATAGGGGTGGAGAAAAACTGTTTTTT.

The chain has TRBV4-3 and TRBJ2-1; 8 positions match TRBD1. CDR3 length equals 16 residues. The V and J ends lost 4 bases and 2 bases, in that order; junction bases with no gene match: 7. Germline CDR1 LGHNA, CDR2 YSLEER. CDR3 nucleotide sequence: TGCGCCAGCAGCCCATTCGGACAGGGCCCCTACAATGAGCAGTTCTTC. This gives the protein CASSPFGQGPYNEQFF.